The clone carrying this TCR beta chain was counted a few times. Antigen unknown. The data were obtained in a study of beta chain features in type 1 diabetes. Study results and caveats: The naive, central memory and Treg TCRB repertoires of patients appeared to be more similar to one another than those of healthy donors. Across all four CD4+ subsets, people with type 1 diabetes showed modestly shorter TCRB CDR3s.

CD4+ naive, central memory, regulatory and stem cell-like memory cells were sorted via CD45RO/CCR7/CD25/CD127/CD95/CD27. The entirety of the isolated RNA underwent reverse transcription, so expressed TCRB transcripts were sequenced. Sequencing was performed with immunoSEQ multiplex PCR; in TCRdb, only in-frame clones are kept and a portion is missing. The table lists about 260,000 clones, approximately 20% of them singletons. This TCR came from a woman in her thirties or forties with type 1 diabetes. The specimen was naive CD4+ T cells from blood.

The CDR3 nucleotides are TGTGCCTGGAGCGACAGGGATAGCATGTTTTTT. Encoded protein: CAWSDRDSMFF. This chain joins TRBV30 and TRBJ1-4; TRBD1 agrees at 7 bases. The CDR3 totals 11 residues. CDR1 is GTSNPN, CDR2 SVGIG, per germline (reference sequence). With 3 bases clipped from V and 15 bases from J, the junction kept 7 bases outside the gene matches.